This passage covers 27 T cell receptor beta chains from one sample sequenced in a study of blood T cells in healthy people across ages. A sample-barcoded 5' primer and a J-beta primer mix were used in a second PCR of roughly 7 to 11 cycles. TCRdb redid the calling of the 5' RACE reads with MiXCR, one entry per CDR3 protein. The top ten clones hold over 2% of a sample with 1.5 million to 2 million distinct CDR3 sequences, approximately 50% of them seen once. The sequencing sample was made of blood. The receptor source for this set is a middle-aged woman in good health.

This clonotype turned up a few times. The chain is built from TRBV28 and TRBJ2-3; the D gene is possibly TRBD2 (5 bases). Germline CDR1 MDHEN, CDR2 SYDVKM. V was clipped by 9 bases and J by 0 bases, with 16 bases between them. CDR3 length: 15 amino acids. CDR3 nucleotide sequence: TGTGCCAGTCCCCCCCCAGCGGAGAGCACAGATACGCAGTATTTT. Translated: CASPPPAESTDTQYF.

The chain carries TRBV6-2 or TRBV6-3 and TRBJ2-7; D perhaps matches TRBD1 (5 bases). V was shortened by 3 bases and J by 7 bases, with 16 bases between the two germline ends. This CDR3 contains 14 residues. The V gene's germline CDR1 is MNHEY and CDR2 SVGEGT. CDR3 bases: TGTGCCAGCAGTTATGGGGCAGGGCCGGGTGAGCAGTACTTC. It translates to CASSYGAGPGEQYF.

The chain is built from TRBV20-1 and TRBJ1-5, with 9 bases that match TRBD1. V dropped 3 bases and J dropped 4; count of bases not matched to a gene: 7. CDR3 length: 15 amino acids. The germline V gene has CDR1 DFQATT and CDR2 SNEGSKA (reference sequence). The CDR3 reads CSASGGTGPNQPQHF. CDR3 sequence (DNA): TGCAGTGCTAGTGGCGGGACAGGGCCTAATCAGCCCCAGCATTTT.

The genes are TRBV7-9 and TRBJ2-5, with 12 nucleotides matching TRBD2. The J call may be wrong; the DNA end is better matched by TRBJ2-7. CDR3 length: 15 amino acids. Germline values: CDR1 SEHNR, CDR2 FQNEAQ (reference sequence). The CDR3 region is CASSFSSGGASEQYF. The DNA of the CDR3 is TGTGCCAGCAGCTTTTCTAGCGGGGGGGCATCCGAGCAGTACTTC.

This clonotype occurred once. The chain joins TRBV20-1 to TRBJ1-5; D remains unclear. V was pared by 0 bases and J by 5 bases, with 11 bases between. The CDR3 sequence is 14 residues long. From germline, CDR1 is DFQATT and CDR2 SNEGSKA (reference sequence). CDR3: CSARDPGIHQPQHF. CDR3 bases: TGCAGTGCTAGAGATCCCGGGATTCATCAGCCCCAGCATTTT.

The chain employs TRBV6-2 or TRBV6-3 and TRBJ1-1; 7 bases agree with TRBD1. The V gene end was trimmed by 6 bases and the J gene end by 6 bases; junction bases not matched to a gene: 16. Germline CDR1 is MNHEY and CDR2 is SVGEGT. The CDR3 has 16 amino acids. The CDR3 loop reads CASSLAVRGRGSEAFF. The CDR3 DNA sequence: TGTGCCAGCAGCCTGGCGGTTAGGGGGCGCGGATCTGAAGCTTTCTTT.

The sample holds a few counts of this clonotype. The chain employs TRBV29-1 and TRBJ2-5, with 12 bases lining up with TRBD1. CDR3 length equals 14 residues. Germline CDR1 is SQVTM and CDR2 is ANQGSEA. V was pared by 6 bases and J by 5 bases, with 7 bases of the junction left unmatched. The CDR3 sequence: CSVTGTGGLETQYF. CDR3 sequence (DNA): TGCAGCGTAACCGGGACAGGGGGCTTGGAGACCCAGTACTTC.

To note about this clonotype: A much larger clone lies one base from this, so it may be a read error. The rearrangement links TRBV4-2 to TRBJ2-7, with D uncertain. V was cut by 1 base and J by 5 bases, with 6 bases left in between. The CDR3 has 12 amino acids. In germline, CDR1 is LGHNA, CDR2 YNFKEQ. CDR3 sequence: CASSQVVDEQYF. In DNA, the CDR3 is TGTGCCAGCAGCCAAGTGGTGGACGAGCAGTACTTC.

This clonotype was counted a few times. The genes are TRBV13 and TRBJ1-2, with TRBD1 matching 7 bases. Germline V gene data show CDR1 as PRHDT and CDR2 as FYEKMQ (reference sequence). The CDR3 is made up of 17 amino acids. V dropped 5 bases and J dropped 3; count of bases not matched to a gene: 15. The CDR3 nucleotides are TGTGCCAGCAGCACAACTCGGGACAGCCAAAACTACTATGGCTACACCTTC. This translates into CASSTTRDSQNYYGYTF.

The V gene is TRBV5-6, the J gene TRBJ1-2, with D hard to call. From germline, CDR1 is SGHDT and CDR2 YYEEEE. This CDR3 contains 10 residues. V dropped 2 bases and J dropped 12 bases, with 8 bases sitting between them. The CDR3 here is CASSLNVDTF. CDR3 nucleotides: TGTGCCAGCAGCTTAAACGTTGACACCTTC.

This clonotype has only one observation. The chain combines TRBV7-2 with TRBJ2-3, with D possibly being TRBD1 or TRBD2 (5 bases each). The germline V gene encodes CDR1 SGHTA and CDR2 FQGNSA. This CDR3 is built from 17 residues. The V end lost 0 bases, the J end lost 0 bases, and 13 bases lay between the germline ends. CDR3 sequence (DNA): TGTGCCAGCAGCTTAGCGAACCCGGGACCGAGCACAGATACGCAGTATTTT. Protein sequence: CASSLANPGPSTDTQYF.

V gene TRBV5-1 combines with J gene TRBJ2-4; tentative D call: TRBD2 (6 bases). The J call may not be correct, given that the DNA end is closer to TRBJ2-7. Germline V CDR1 and CDR2: SGHRS, YFSETQ. The CDR3 has 14 residues. DNA of the CDR3: TGCGCCAGCAGCTGGAGGGCAGAGGGGTACGAGCAGTACTTC. Its protein product is CASSWRAEGYEQYF.

V usage is TRBV19 and J usage is TRBJ2-1, with D uncertain. Germline CDR1 is LNHDA and CDR2 is SQIVND (reference sequence). V was clipped by 5 bases and J by 2 bases, with 16 bases between them. The CDR3 has 16 amino acids. The CDR3 region is CASSPRADSPYNEQFF. The CDR3 DNA sequence: TGTGCCAGTAGTCCCCGGGCCGATTCCCCCTACAATGAGCAGTTCTTC.

The CDR3 DNA follows: TGTGCCAGCAGACGAGGGACAGGGGAGAGAAACATTCAGTACTTC. It yields the protein CASRRGTGERNIQYF. The chain recombines TRBV12-3 or TRBV12-4 with TRBJ2-7; 10 nucleotides agree with TRBD1. The closer fit of TRBJ2-4 to the DNA end suggests the J call may be wrong. The CDR3 loop spans 15 amino acids.

This clonotype was seen more than once but under ten times. The chain joins TRBV11-2 to TRBJ2-3; 7 bases are a match to TRBD2. The germline CDR1 and CDR2 sequences are SGHAT and FQNNGV. This CDR3 is 18 amino acids long. Losses at the gene ends were 1 base for V and 6 bases for J; bases not matched to a gene: 16. This chain's CDR3 is CASSLVSSGGTGRDTQYF. The CDR3 nucleotides are TGTGCCAGCAGCTTAGTGAGCTCCGGTGGGACCGGGAGGGATACGCAGTATTTT.

The chain uses TRBV6-5 and TRBJ2-1, with 7 bases matching TRBD1. Losses at the gene ends were 2 bases for V and 10 bases for J; bases not matched to a gene: 2. CDR3 length equals 12 residues. Per germline, CDR1 MNHEY and CDR2 SVGAGI. This CDR3 is CASSYGTEEQFF. The CDR3 DNA reads as TGTGCCAGCAGTTACGGGACAGAGGAGCAGTTCTTC.

This clonotype showed up just a few times. The V call is TRBV2, the J call TRBJ1-6, with unresolved D. Germline assignment: CDR1 SNHLY and CDR2 FYNNEI. Trimming took 7 bases from V and 7 from J, leaving 11 bases between them. The CDR3 loop spans 13 amino acids. DNA of the CDR3: TGTGCCAGCATAAGTGCGGACAATTCACCCCTCCACTTT. Encoded protein: CASISADNSPLHF.

This chain connects TRBV27 to TRBJ2-7; 7 nucleotides agree with TRBD2. Germline CDR1 MNHEY, CDR2 SMNVEV (reference sequence). V lost 0 bases and J lost 0; bases outside the gene matches: 5. The CDR3 contains 16 residues. CDR3 residues: CASSLSLALSSYEQYF. The CDR3 bases are TGTGCCAGCAGTTTATCACTAGCGCTCAGCTCCTACGAGCAGTACTTC.

The rearrangement uses TRBV12-3 or TRBV12-4 and TRBJ2-5; 8 bases are a match to TRBD2. The CDR3 contains 15 residues. Losses at the gene ends were 2 bases for V and 3 bases for J; bases not matched to a gene: 5. The CDR3 sequence: CASSLRSGVKETQYF. CDR3 DNA sequence: TGTGCCAGCAGTTTACGTAGCGGGGTAAAAGAGACCCAGTACTTC.

This chain links TRBV6-5 with TRBJ1-5; no clear D gene. This CDR3 has 15 residues. Per the germline V gene, CDR1 is MNHEY and CDR2 is SVGAGI. The V and J ends lost 2 bases and 5 bases respectively, with 13 bases between them. This CDR3 reads CASSYTRGSDQPQHF. In nucleotides, the CDR3 is TGTGCCAGCAGTTACACCCGAGGGTCTGATCAGCCCCAGCATTTT.

This clonotype was found a few times. In nucleotides, the CDR3 is TGCGCCAGCAGCCCTCGTTTAGCCCTATTAGATACGCAGTATTTT. Encoded protein: CASSPRLALLDTQYF. This rearrangement joins TRBV4-3 to TRBJ2-3, with unresolved D. Trimming cost V 4 bases and J 5 bases, with 16 bases left between them. Germline CDR1 and CDR2: LGHNA and YSLEER. This CDR3 is built from 15 residues.

The V and J genes are TRBV20-1 and TRBJ2-5, with TRBD1 identical over 11 bases. V lost 7 bases to trimming and J lost 4 bases; unmatched junction nucleotides: 5. CDR1 and CDR2 from the germline V gene are DFQATT and SNEGSKA (reference sequence). This CDR3 region has 13 residues. For the CDR3, the DNA is TGCAGTGGCGGACAGGGGGCGAGAGAGACCCAGTACTTC. Residues: CSGGQGARETQYF.

About this clonotype: A read error may account for a junction end that differs from germline. The chain employs TRBV5-1 and TRBJ2-5, with 9 positions matching TRBD2. CDR3 length: 14 residues. Germline V gene sequence: CDR1 SGHRS, CDR2 YFSETQ. DNA for the CDR3: TGCGCCAGCAGTCCTCTGGCGGGGGGGGAGACCCTGTACTTC. It translates to CASSPLAGGETLYF.

The chain has TRBV6-2 or TRBV6-3 and TRBJ2-7; maybe TRBD2 (6 bases). Per germline, CDR1 MNHEY and CDR2 SVGEGT. The CDR3 extends over 15 amino acids. V lost 4 bases to trimming and J lost 4 bases, with 17 bases between them. CDR3 nucleotide sequence: TGTGCCAGCAGTTTACCCCTCTGGAGGGTTTACGAGCAGTACTTC. Its protein product is CASSLPLWRVYEQYF.

This rearrangement joins TRBV6-2 or TRBV6-3 to TRBJ2-5; weak D call: TRBD2 (5 bases). The end of the DNA aligns better with TRBJ2-7, so the J call may be wrong. Germline V CDR1 and CDR2: MNHEY, SVGEGT. This CDR3 contains 12 residues. CDR3 amino acids: CASSSAGFEQYF. CDR3 DNA: TGTGCCAGCAGCTCGGCGGGCTTCGAGCAGTACTTC.

The rearrangement uses TRBV12-3 or TRBV12-4 and TRBJ1-1; D not certain. Trimming left V 1 base short and J 3 bases short, with 9 bases between. This CDR3 has 14 residues. CDR3 amino acids: CASSLEGVDTEAFF. The CDR3 DNA sequence: TGTGCCAGCAGTTTAGAGGGTGTGGACACTGAAGCTTTCTTT.

The V call is TRBV6-2 or TRBV6-3, the J call TRBJ2-5, with D possibly TRBD2 on 5 matching bases. Per germline, CDR1 MNHEY and CDR2 SVGEGT. V was cut by 3 bases and J by 4 bases, with 15 bases left in between. The CDR3 runs 15 residues. The CDR3 spells CASSYLGVVSETQYF. In DNA, the CDR3 is TGTGCCAGCAGTTATCTCGGGGTAGTATCAGAGACCCAGTACTTC.